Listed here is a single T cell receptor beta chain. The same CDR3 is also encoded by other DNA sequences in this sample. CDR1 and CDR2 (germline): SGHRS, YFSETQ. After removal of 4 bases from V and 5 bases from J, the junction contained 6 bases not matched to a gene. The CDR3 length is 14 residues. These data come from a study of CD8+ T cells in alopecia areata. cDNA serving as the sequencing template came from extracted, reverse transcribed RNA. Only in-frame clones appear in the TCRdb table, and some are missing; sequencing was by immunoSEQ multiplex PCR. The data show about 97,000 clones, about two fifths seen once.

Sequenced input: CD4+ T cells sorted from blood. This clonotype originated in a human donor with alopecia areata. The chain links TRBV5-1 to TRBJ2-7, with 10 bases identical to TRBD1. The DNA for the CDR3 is TGCGCCAGCAGCGCCGGGACAGGGGCCCACGAGCAGTACTTC. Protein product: CASSAGTGAHEQYF.